The 2 T cell receptor beta chains below were found in one sample sequenced in a study of blood T cell repertoires in COVID-19. Sequencing was performed with immunoSEQ multiplex PCR; in TCRdb, only in-frame clones are kept and a portion is missing. The sample comprises about 260,000 clones, roughly nine tenths of which are singletons, and about 3.6% rests with the top ten. Sequenced input: peripheral blood. The receptors here all came from a man between 18 and 29 years old with active or convalescent COVID-19.

A single count supports this clone. The gene calls are TRBV10-3 and TRBJ2-7; 8 bases line up with TRBD1. CDR1 and CDR2 from the germline V gene are ENHRY and SYGVKD. The CDR3 runs 14 residues. V lost 4 bases and J lost 5; bases outside the gene matches: 7. As DNA, the CDR3 is TGTGCCATCAGTGCTTCGACAGGGGTAAACGAGCAGTACTTC. Translated, it gives CAISASTGVNEQYF.

The V gene is TRBV30, the J gene TRBJ2-3, with D possibly matching TRBD2 (6 bases). Per germline, CDR1 GTSNPN and CDR2 SVGIG (reference sequence). This CDR3 is built from 16 residues. V lost 5 bases, J lost 6 bases, and 24 bases lay in between. The CDR3 spells CAWDEILAGTGDTQYF. The CDR3 bases are TGTGCCTGGGACGAGATACTAGCCGGAACGGGGGATACGCAGTATTTT.